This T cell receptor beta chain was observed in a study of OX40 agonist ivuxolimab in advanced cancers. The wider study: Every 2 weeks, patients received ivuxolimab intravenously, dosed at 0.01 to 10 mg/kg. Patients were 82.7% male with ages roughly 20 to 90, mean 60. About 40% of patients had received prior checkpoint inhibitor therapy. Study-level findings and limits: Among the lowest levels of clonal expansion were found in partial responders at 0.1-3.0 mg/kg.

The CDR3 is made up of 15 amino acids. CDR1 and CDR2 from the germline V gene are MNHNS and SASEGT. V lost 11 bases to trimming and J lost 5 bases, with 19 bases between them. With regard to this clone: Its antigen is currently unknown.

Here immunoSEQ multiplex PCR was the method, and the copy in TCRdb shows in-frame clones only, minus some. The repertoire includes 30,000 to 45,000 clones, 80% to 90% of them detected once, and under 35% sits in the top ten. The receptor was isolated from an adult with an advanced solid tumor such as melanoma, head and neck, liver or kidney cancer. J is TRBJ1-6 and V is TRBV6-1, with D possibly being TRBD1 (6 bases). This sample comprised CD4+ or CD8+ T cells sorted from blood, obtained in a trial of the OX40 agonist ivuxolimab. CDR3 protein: CAHILWQGNNSPLHF. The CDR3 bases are TGTGCCCACATACTCTGGCAGGGGAATAATTCACCCCTCCACTTT.